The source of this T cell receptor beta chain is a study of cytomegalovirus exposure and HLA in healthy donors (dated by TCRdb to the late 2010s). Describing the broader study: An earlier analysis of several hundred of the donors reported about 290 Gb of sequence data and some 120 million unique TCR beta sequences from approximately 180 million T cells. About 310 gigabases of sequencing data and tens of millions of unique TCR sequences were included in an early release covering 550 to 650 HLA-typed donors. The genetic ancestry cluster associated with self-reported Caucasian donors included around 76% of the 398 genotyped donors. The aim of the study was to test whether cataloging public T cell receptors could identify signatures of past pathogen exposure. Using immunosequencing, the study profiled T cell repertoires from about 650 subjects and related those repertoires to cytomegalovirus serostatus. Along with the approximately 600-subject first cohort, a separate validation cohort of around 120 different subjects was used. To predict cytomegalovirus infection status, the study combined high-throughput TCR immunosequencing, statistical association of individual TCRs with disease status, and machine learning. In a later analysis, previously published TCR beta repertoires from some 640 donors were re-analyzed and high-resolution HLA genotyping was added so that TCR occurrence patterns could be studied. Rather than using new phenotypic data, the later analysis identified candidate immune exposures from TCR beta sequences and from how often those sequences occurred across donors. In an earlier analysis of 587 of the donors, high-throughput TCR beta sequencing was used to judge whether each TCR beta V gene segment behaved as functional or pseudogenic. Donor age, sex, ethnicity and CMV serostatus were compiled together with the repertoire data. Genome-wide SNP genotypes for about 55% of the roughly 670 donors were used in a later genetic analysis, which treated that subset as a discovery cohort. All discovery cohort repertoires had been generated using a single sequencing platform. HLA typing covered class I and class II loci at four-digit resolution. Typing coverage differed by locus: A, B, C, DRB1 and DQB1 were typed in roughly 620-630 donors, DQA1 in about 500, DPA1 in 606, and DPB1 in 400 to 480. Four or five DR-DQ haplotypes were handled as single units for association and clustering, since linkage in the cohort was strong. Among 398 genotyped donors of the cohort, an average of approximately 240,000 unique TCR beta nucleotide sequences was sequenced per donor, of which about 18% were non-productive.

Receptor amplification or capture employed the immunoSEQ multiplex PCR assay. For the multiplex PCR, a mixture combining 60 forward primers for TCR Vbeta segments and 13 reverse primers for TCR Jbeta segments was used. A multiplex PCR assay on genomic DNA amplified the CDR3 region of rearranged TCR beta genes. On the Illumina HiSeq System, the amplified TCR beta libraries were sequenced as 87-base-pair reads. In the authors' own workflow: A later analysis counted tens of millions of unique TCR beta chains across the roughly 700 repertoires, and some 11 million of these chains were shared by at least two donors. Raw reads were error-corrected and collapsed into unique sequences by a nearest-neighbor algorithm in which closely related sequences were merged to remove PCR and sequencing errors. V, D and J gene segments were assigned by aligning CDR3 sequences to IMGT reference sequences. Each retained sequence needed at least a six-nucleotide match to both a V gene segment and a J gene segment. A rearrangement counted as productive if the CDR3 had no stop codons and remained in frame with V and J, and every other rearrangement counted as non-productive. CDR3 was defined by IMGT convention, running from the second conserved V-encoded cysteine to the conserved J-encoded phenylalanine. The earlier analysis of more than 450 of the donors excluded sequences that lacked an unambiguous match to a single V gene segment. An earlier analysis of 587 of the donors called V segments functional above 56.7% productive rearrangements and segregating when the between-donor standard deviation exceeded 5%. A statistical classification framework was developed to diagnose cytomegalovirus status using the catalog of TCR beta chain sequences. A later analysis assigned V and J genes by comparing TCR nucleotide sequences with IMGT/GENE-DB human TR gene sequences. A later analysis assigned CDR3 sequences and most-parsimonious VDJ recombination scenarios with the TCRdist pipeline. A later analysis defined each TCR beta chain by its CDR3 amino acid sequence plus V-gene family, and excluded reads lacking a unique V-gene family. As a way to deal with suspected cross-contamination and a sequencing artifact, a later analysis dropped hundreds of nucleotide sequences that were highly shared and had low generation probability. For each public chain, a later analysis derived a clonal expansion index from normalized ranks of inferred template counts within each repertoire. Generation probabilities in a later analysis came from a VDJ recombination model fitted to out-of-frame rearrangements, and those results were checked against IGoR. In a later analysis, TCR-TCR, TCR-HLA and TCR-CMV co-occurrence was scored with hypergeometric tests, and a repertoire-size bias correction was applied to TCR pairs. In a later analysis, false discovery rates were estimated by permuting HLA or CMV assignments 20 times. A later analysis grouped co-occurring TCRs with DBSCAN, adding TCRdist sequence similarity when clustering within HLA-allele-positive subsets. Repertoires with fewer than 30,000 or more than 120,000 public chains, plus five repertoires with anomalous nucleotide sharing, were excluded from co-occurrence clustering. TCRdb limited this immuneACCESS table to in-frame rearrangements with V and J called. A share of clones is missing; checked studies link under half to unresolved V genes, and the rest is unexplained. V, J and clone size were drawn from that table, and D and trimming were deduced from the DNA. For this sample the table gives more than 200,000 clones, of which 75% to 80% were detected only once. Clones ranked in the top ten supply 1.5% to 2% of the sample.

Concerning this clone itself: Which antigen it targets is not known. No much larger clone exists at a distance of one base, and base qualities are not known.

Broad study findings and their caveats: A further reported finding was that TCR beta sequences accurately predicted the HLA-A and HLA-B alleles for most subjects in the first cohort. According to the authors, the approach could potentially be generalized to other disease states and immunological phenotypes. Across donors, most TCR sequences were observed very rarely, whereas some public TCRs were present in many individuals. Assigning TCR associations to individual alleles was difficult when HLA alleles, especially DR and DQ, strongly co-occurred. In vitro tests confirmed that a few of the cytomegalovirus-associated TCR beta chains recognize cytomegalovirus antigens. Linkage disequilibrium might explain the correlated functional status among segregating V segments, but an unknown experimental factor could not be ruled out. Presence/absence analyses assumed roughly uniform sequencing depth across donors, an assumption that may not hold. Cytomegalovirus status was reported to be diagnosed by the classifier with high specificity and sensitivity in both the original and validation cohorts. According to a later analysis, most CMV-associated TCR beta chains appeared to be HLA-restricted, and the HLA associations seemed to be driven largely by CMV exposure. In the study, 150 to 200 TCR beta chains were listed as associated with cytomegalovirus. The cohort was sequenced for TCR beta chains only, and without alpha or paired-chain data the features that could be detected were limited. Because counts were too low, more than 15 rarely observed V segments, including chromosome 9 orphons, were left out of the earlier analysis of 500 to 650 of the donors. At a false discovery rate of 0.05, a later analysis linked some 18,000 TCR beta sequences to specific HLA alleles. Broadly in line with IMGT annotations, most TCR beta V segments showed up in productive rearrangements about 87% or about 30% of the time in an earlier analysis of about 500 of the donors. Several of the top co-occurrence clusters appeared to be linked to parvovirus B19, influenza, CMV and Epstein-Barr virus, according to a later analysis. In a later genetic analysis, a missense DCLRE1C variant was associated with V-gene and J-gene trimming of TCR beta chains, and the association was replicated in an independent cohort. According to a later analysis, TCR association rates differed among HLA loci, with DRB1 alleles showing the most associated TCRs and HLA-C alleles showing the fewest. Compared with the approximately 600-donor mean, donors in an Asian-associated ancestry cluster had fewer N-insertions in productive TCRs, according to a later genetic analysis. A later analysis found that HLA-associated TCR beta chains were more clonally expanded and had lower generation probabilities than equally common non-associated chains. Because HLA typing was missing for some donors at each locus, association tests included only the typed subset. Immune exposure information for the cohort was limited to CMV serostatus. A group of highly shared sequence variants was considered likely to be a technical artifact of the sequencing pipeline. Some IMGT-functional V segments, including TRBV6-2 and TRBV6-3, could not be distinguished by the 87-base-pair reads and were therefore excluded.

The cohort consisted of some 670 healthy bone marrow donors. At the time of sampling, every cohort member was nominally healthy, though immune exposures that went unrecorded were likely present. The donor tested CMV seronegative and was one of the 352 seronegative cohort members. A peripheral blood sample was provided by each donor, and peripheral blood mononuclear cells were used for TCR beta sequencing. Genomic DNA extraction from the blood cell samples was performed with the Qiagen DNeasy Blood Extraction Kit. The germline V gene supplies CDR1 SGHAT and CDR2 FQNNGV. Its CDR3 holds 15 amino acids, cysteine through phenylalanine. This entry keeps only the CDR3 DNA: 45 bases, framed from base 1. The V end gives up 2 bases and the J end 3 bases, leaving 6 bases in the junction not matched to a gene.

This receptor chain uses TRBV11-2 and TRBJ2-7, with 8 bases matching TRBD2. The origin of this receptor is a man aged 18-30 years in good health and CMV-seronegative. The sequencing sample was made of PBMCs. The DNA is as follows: TGTGCCAGCAGCTTACAAGCGGGAGATTACTACGAGCAGTACTTC. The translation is CASSLQAGDYYEQYF.